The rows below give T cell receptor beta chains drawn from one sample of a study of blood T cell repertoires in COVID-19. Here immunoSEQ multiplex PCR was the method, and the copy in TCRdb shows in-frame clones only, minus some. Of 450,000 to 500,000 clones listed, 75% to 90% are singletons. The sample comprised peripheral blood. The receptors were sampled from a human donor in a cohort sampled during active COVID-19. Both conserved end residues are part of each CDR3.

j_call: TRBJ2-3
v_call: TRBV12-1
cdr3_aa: CASSSGQTSGRTDTQYF

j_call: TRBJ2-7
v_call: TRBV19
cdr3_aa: CATTATAVSYEQYF

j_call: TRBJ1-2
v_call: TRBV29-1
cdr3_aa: CSVTVRGPVGYTF

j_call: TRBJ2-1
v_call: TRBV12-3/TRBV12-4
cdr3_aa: CASSTLAANEQFF

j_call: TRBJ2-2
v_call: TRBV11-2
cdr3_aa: CASSLTSSTGELFF

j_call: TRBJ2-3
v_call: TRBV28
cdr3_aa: CASSLVALSTDTQYF

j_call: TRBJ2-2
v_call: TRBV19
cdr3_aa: CASSIPRLAENTGELFF

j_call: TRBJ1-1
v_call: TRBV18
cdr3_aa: CASSPVQGGDTEAFF

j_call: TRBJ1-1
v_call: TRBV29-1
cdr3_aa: CSVQEGGTSTEAFF

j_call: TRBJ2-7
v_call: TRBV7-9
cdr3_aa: CASSTTGQGPLSYEQYF

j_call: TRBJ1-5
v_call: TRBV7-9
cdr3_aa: CASARRGGEVREPQHF

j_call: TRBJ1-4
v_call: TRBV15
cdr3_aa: CATSRDTGLEEKLFF

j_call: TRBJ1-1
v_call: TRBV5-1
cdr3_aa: CASSPLGGGLEAFF

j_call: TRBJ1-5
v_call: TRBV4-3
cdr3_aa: CASSQEYNRDTNQPQHF

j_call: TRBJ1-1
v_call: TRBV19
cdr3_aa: CASSIGLWAGGTEAFF

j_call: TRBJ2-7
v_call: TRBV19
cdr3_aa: CASRAGELGSYEQYF

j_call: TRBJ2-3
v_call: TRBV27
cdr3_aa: CASSLRTGDTQYF

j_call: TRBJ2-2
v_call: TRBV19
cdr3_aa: CASSSRTGSGTGELFF

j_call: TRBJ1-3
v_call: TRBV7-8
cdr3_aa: CASSLDRVPGNTIYF

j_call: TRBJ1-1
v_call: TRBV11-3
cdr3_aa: CASSLRKNTEAFF

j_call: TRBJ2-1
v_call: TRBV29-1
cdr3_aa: CSVALAGGLNEQFF

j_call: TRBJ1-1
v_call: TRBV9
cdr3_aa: CASSVGGSPNTEAFF

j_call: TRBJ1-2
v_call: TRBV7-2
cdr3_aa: CASSFRDTTINYGYTF

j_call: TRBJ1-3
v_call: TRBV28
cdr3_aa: CASRPTGLSSGNTIYF

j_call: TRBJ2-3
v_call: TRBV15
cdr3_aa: CATNIRARTSGTSDTQYF

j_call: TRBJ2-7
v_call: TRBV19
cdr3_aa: CASTATHREQYF

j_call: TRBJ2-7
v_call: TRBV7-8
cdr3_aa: CASSLGPELTPRQYF

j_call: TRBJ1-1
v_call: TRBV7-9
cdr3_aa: CASTQRLGRDRGRRNTEAFF

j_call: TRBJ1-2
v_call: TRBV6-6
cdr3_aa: CASNLDRTLVYGYTF

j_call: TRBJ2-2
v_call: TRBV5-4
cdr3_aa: CASTGQGATGELFF

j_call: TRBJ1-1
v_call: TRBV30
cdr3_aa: CGAGVNTEAFF

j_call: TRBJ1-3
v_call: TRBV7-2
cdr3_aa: CASSSQGLGNTIYF

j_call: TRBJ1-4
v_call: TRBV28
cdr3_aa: CASRLRDRNIEKLFF

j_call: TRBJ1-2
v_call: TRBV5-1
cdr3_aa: CASSSEQGYGYTF

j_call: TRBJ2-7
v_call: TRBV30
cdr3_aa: CAWSVMFPGTSGRGYEQYF

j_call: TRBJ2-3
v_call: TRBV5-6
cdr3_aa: CASSLSGVRDTQYF